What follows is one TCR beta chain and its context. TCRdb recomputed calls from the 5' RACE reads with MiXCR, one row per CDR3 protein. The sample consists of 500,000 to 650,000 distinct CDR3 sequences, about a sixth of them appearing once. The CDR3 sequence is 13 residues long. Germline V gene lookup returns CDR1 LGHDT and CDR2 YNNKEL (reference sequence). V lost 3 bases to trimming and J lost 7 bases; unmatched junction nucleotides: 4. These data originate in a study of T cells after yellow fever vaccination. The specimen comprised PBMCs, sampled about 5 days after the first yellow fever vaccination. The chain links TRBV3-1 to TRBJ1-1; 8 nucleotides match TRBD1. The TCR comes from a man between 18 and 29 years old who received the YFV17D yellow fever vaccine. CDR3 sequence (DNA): TGTGCCAGCAGCCATCCCGGACAGGGTGAAGCTTTCTTT. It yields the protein CASSHPGQGEAFF.